Listed here are 2 T cell receptor beta chains from one sample, sequenced in a study of blood T cell repertoires in COVID-19. Method: immunoSEQ multiplex PCR; TCRdb's copy keeps in-frame clones and lacks some. In the table there are under 200,000 clones, roughly 84% of which are singletons. The sequenced sample consisted of PBMCs or T cells enriched from blood (not recorded which). The receptors here all came from a man between 60 and 70 years old who had recovered from COVID-19.

This chain uses TRBV18 with TRBJ1-2, with D tentatively TRBD1 (6 bases). The CDR3 is 16 residues long. The germline V gene encodes CDR1 KGHSH and CDR2 LQKENI. Deletions cut 2 bases from V and 3 bases from J, with 16 bases between. The CDR3 loop reads CASSPTPDSEYYGYTF. The CDR3 DNA sequence: TGTGCCAGCTCACCAACTCCGGACAGCGAGTACTATGGCTACACCTTC.

The chain is built from TRBV28 and TRBJ1-2; D ambiguous. Germline V gene sequence: CDR1 MDHEN, CDR2 SYDVKM. Trimming took 4 bases from V and 2 from J, leaving 11 bases between them. The CDR3 has 14 residues. The CDR3 spells CASSSPGRNYGYTF. The CDR3 bases are TGTGCCAGCAGTTCCCCGGGAAGGAACTATGGCTACACCTTC.